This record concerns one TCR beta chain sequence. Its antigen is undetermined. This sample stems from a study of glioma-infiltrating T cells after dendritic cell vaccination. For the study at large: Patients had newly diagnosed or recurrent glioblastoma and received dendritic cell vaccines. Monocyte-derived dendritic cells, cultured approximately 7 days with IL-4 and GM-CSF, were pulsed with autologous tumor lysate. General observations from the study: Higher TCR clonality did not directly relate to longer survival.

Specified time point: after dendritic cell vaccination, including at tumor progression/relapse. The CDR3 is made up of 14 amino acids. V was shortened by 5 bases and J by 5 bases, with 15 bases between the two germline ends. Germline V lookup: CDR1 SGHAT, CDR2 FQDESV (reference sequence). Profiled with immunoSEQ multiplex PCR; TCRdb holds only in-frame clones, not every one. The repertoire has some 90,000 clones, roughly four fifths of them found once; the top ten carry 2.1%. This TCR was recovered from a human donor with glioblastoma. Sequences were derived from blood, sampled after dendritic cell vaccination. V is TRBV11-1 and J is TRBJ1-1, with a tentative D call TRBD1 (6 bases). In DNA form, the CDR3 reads TGTGCCAGCAGCATAGGGGGAGGCCAGACTGAAGCTTTCTTT. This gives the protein CASSIGGGQTEAFF.